This TCR beta chain is from a study of blood T cells in healthy people across ages. Germline V lookup: CDR1 MGHDK, CDR2 SYGVNS. Between the trimmed V and J ends, which lost 4 bases and 8 bases, there was a span of 13 bases. CDR3 length equals 13 residues. The donors, aged about 6 to 95, were healthy Caucasians from Russia. Study outcomes and limitations: In long-lived donors, naive CD4+ cell counts and diversity exceeded those of aged donors. Per-million-T-cell TCR beta diversity fell roughly linearly with age.

Regarding this clonotype: Antigen unknown.

Then a second PCR, running roughly 7 to 12 cycles, was carried out with a sample-barcoded 5' primer and a J-beta primer mix. Every single cDNA molecule received a tag from a template-switch adaptor with 12 random nucleotides. TCRdb ran MiXCR on the 5' RACE reads and lists one entry per CDR3 protein. The sample records roughly 2 million distinct CDR3 sequences, approximately 50% being singletons. Sample: blood. The receptor was derived from a middle-aged woman in good health. This chain joins TRBV25-1 and TRBJ2-3; no reliable D call. In nucleotides, the CDR3 is TGTGCCAGCAGTGGGGCCCACGCTGGTACGCAGTATTTT. It yields the protein CASSGAHAGTQYF.